The entry that follows covers one TCR beta chain sequence. Its antigen is unknown. These data belong to a study of T cells after yellow fever vaccination. Study information: For low cell numbers, libraries were made with SMART-Seq v4 Ultra Low Input.

TCRdb reanalysed the 5' RACE reads using MiXCR and keeps one entry per CDR3 protein. Here the sample spans roughly 150,000 distinct CDR3 sequences, under 7% being singletons. Whole-study findings and limits: The appearance of a small share of clonotypes in both CD4 and CD8 compartments was observed. Reappearance after the booster was observed for most primary-vaccination clones (roughly 96% CD4, approximately 90% CD8).

The length of the CDR3 is 13 residues. Looked up from germline, CDR1 is ENHRY and CDR2 is SYGVKD. Trimming shortened V by 2 bases and J by 5 bases, and 9 bases separated the two germline ends. The chain employs TRBV10-3 and TRBJ2-5; D assignment may be TRBD1 or TRBD2 (6 bases each). This TCR was sampled from a man younger than 40 who received the YFV17D yellow fever vaccine. Sample: CD4+ T cells sorted from PBMCs, taken 10 days after the yellow fever booster vaccination. CDR3 in amino acids: CAISERGEETQYF. The CDR3 DNA is TGTGCCATCAGTGAGAGGGGGGAGGAGACCCAGTACTTC.